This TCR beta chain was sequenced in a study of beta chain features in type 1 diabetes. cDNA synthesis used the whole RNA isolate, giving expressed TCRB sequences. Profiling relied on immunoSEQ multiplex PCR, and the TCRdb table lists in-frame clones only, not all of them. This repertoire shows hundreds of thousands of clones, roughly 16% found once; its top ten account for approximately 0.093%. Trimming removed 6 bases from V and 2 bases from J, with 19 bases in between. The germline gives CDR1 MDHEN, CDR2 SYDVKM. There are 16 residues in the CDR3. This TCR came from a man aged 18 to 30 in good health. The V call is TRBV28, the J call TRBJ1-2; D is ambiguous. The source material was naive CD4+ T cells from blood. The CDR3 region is CASSHPKPLWNYGYTF. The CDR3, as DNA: TGTGCCAGCAGCCACCCTAAACCCCTATGGAACTATGGCTACACCTTC.